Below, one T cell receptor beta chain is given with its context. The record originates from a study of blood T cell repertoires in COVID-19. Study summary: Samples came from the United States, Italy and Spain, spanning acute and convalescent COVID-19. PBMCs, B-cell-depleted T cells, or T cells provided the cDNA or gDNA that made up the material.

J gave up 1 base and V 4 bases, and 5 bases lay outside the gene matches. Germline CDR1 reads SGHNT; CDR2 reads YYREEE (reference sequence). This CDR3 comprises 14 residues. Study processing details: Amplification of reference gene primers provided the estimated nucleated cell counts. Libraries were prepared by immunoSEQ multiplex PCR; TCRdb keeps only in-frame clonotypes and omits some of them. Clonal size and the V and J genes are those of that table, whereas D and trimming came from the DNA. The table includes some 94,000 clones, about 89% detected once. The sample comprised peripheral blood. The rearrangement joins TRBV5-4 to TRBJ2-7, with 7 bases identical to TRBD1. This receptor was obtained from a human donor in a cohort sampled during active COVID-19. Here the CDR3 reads CASSPKGQSYEQYF. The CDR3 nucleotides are TGTGCCAGCAGCCCCAAGGGACAGTCCTACGAGCAGTACTTC.